This T cell receptor beta chain derives from a study of cytomegalovirus exposure and HLA in healthy donors. Study-level points and caveats: While the bulk of TCR sequences proved rare, some public TCRs turned up in many donors. With later analysis, a missense DCLRE1C variant became linked to TCR beta V- and J-gene trimming.

PCR involved 60 Vbeta and 13 Jbeta primers. TCRdb keeps only in-frame clones here, not all; method: immunoSEQ multiplex PCR. The data hold 130,000 or so clones, with roughly 80% observed a single time. About this clone itself: Its antigen is unknown.

The CDR3 is 14 amino acids. With 4 bases removed from V and 5 bases from J, the gap between germline ends came to 11 bases. CDR1 SEHNR and CDR2 FQNEAQ come from the germline V gene (reference sequence). This chain uses TRBV7-9 with TRBJ1-4; D gene unclear. The sequenced sample consisted of PBMCs. This receptor was obtained from a man in his forties in good health and CMV-seronegative. CDR3: CASSSLLWNEKLFF. In nucleotides, the CDR3 is TGTGCCAGCAGCTCTTTACTTTGGAATGAAAAACTGTTTTTT.